The clone carrying this T cell receptor (beta chain) has just a few counts. Its antigen is unknown. The record originates from a study of T cell repertoires in cytomegalovirus infection. Study information: The public TCR beta signatures pointed to both CMV infection and matching HLA type.

The germline gives CDR1 SGHTA, CDR2 FQGTGA. The CDR3 spans 16 residues. V was cut by 4 bases and J by 1 base, with 13 bases left in between. TCRdb passed the reads through MiXCR, listing each CDR3 protein once. The table includes 350,000 to 400,000 distinct CDR3 sequences, roughly 34% detected once. Study results and caveats: CMV-specific HLA-C-restricted TCR beta clonotypes dominated the ex vivo response.

Sequencing used cultured PBMCs, obtained from culture after CMV antigen stimulation. This TCR came from a human donor in good health (CMV status not recorded). Some clones in this sample may be carry-over from other donors' samples. This chain joins TRBV7-3 and TRBJ2-2; D may be TRBD2 (5 bases). The CDR3 sequence is CASSSLLEGNTGELFF. The CDR3 nucleotides read TGTGCCAGCAGCTCTCTCTTAGAGGGGAACACCGGGGAGCTGTTTTTT.